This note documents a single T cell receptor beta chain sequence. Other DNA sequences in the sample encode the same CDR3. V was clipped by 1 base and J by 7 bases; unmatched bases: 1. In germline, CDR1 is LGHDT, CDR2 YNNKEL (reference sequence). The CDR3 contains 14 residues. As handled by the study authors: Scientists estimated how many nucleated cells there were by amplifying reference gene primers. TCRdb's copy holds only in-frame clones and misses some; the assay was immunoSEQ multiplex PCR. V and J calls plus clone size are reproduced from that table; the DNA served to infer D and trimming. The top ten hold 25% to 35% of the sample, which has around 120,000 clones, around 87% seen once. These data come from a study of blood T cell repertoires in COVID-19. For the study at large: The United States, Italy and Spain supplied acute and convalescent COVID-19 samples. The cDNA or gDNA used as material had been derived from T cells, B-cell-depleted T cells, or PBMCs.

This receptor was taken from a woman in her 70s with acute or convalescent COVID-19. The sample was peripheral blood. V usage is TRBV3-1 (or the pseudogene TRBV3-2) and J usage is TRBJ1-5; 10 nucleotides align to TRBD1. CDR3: CASSQGTGGQPQHF. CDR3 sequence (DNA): TGTGCCAGCAGCCAAGGGACAGGGGGGCAGCCCCAGCATTTT.